This T cell receptor beta chain was documented in a study of shared clonotypes between healthy human individuals. Regarding the study as a whole: Among non-shared clonotypes, generation probabilities were lower than among those shared by all four donors. In a few donors, about 5% of naive CD4 clonotypes appeared in common.

Deletions cut 4 bases from V and 2 bases from J, with 13 bases between. CDR3 length equals 15 residues. Germline V gene sequence: CDR1 SGHKS, CDR2 YYEKEE (reference sequence). Data came from immunoSEQ multiplex PCR; TCRdb stores just in-frame clones and leaves some out. The profile covers over 2 million clones, with 92% appearing a single time and around 0.38% taken by the ten largest. This clone was recorded only once. Its antigen is still unknown. Sequenced material: naive CD4+ T cells from PBMCs. Subset here: CD45RA+ positively selected. This sequence joins TRBV5-5 and TRBJ2-4, with D maybe TRBD2 (6 bases). This TCR was sampled from a man between 18 and 35 years old in good health. Some clones in this sample may be carry-over from other donors' samples. The CDR3 coding sequence is TGTGCCAGCAGCCGGGACTCCTTGTCCAAAAACATTCAGTACTTC. Residues: CASSRDSLSKNIQYF. Full variable domain (outside the CDR3, taken from reference TRBV5-5 and TRBJ2-4): DAGVTQSPTHLIKTRGQQVTLRCSPISGHKSVSWYQQVLGQGPQFIFQYYEKEERGRGNFPDRFSARQFPNYSSELNVNALLLGDSALYLCASSRDSLSKNIQYFGAGTRLSVL.